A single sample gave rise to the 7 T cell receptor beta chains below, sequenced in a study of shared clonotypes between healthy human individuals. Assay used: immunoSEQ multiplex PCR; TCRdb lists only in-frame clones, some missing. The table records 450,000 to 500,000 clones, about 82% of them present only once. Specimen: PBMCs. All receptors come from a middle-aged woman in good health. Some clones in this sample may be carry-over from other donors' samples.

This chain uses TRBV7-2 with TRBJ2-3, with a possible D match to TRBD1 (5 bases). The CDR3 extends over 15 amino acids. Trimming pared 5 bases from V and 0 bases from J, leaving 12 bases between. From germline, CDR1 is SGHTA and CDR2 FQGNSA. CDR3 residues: CASSPDTRSTDTQYF. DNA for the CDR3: TGTGCCAGCAGCCCGGACACTCGAAGCACAGATACGCAGTATTTT.

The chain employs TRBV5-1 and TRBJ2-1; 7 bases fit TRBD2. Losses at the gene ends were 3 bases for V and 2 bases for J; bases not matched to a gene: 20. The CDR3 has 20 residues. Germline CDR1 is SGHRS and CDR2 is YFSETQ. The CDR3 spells CASSSGRVASPDSTYNEQFF. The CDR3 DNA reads TGCGCCAGCAGCTCTGGGAGGGTGGCTAGCCCCGACTCAACCTACAATGAGCAGTTCTTC.

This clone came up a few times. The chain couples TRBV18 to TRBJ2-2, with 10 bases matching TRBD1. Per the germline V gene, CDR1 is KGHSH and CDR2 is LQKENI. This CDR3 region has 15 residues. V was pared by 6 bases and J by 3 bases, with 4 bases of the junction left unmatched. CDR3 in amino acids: CASSQGTGDTGELFF. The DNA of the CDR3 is TGTGCCAGCTCGCAAGGGACAGGGGACACCGGGGAGCTGTTTTTT.

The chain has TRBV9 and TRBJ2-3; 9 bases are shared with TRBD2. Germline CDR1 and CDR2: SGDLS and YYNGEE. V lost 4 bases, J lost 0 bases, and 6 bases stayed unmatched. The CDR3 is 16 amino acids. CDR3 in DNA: TGTGCCAGCAGCCCTGGGGCGGGAGGGAGCACAGATACGCAGTATTTT. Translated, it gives CASSPGAGGSTDTQYF. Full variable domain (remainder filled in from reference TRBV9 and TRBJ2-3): DSGVTQTPKHLITATGQRVTLRCSPRSGDLSVYWYQQSLDQGLQFLIQYYNGEERAKGNILERFSAQQFPDLHSELNLSSLELGDSALYFCASSPGAGGSTDTQYFGPGTRLTVL.

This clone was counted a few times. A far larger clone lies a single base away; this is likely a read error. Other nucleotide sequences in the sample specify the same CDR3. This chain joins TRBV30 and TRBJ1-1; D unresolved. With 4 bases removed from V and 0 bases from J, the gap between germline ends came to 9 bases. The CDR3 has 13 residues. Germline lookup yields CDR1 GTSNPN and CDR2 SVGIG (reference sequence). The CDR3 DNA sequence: TGTGCCTGGAACTGGAACATGAACACTGAAGCTTTCTTT. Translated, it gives CAWNWNMNTEAFF.

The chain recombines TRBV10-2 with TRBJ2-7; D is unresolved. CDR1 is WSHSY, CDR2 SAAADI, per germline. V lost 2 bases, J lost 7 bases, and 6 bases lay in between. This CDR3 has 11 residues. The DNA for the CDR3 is TGCGCCAGCAGTGAGGGGTCTGAGCAGTACTTC. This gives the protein CASSEGSEQYF.

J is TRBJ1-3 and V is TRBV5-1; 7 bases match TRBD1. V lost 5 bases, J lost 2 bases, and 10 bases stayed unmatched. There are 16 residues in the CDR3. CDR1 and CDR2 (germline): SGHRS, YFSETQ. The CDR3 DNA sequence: TGCGCCAGCAGTCTAGAACAGGGGCGGCCTGGAAACACCATATATTTT. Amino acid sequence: CASSLEQGRPGNTIYF.